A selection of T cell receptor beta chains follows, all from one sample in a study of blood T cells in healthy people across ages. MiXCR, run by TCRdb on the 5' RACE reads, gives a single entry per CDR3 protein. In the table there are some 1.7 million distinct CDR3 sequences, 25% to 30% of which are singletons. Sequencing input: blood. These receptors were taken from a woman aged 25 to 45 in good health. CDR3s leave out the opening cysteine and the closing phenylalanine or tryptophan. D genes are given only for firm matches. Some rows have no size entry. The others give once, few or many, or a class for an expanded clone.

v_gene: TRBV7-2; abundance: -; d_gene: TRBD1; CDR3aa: ASSLVSGTVTGELF
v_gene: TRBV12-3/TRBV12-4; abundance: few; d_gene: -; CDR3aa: ASSLGVQALQY
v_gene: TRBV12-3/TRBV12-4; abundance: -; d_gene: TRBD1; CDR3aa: ASRSTGATNEKLF
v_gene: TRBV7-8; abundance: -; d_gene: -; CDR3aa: ASSLGGGDGQPQH
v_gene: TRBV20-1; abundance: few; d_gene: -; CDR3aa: SAAERGAGGYT
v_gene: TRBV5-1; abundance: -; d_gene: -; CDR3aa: ASSSGTAGTEAF
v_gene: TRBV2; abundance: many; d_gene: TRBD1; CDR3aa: ASSATQGAVRNEQY
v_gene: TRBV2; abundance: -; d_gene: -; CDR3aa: ASRRAPGVDNEQY
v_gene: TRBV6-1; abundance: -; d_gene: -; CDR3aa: ASPGLSPNYGYT
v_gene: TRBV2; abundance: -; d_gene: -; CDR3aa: ASSENRNTGELF
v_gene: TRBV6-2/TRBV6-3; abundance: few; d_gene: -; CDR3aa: ASSYSNGRGNQPQH
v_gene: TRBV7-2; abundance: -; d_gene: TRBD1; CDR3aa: ASSPFRGGAEAF
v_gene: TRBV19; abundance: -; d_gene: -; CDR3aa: ASSGPRPVWNGYT
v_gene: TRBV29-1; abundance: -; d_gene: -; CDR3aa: SAPGRGFNEQF
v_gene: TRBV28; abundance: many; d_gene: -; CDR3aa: ASSLKVPYEQY
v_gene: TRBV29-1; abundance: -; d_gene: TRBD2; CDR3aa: SVEPAGLYEQF
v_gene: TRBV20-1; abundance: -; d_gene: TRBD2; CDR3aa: SASRSGAAYNEQY
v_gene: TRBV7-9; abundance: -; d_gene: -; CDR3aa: ASSLSGQPLRGYT
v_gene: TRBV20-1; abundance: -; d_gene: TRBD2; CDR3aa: SASLAGGPTDTQY
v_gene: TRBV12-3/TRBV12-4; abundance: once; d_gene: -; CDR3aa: ASSRDIRNTIY
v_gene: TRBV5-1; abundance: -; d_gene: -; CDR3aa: ASSPPICGEQF
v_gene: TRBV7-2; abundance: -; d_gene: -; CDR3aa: ASSKQQLGGYT
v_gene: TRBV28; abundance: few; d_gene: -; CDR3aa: ASSLGPGGRTYGYT
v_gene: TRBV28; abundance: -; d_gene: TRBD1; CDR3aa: ASSSSDRVNYGYT
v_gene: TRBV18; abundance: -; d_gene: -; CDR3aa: ASSPSPDSIEQD
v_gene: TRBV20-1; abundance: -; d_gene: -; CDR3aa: SARDTGLYEQY
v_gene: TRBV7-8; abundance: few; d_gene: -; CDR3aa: ASSLSRGVGYEQY
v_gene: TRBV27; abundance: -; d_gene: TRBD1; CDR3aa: ASRAGQAYGYT
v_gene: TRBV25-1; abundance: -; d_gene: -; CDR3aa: ASSDLTGQLREQF
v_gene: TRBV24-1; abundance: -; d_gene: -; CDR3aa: ATSDFQSLDEQF
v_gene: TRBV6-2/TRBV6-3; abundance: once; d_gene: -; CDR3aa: ASGRGKSYNEQF
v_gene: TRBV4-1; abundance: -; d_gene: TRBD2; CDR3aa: ANSQAFRERGPNEQF
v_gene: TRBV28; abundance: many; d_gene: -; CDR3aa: ASSTTSGYLETQY
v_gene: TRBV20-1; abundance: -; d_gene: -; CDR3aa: SASQGWGGPPQH
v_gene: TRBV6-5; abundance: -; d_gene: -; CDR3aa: ASYDPSYSTDTQY
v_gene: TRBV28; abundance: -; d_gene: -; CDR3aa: ASNSLDQKGNTIY
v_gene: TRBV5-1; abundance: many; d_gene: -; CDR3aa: ASSLAGGGGATYEQY
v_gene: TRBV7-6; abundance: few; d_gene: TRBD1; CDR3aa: ASSHYRGKEQF